Listed below are T cell receptor beta chains from one sample, sequenced in a study of blood T cell repertoires in COVID-19. The table came from immunoSEQ multiplex PCR; TCRdb's copy has only in-frame clones and leaves some out. Among about 160,000 clones listed, roughly 86% were seen once. The sample taken for sequencing was peripheral blood. The receptors shown here come from a woman in her sixties or seventies who had recovered from COVID-19. Each CDR3 is given with its conserved first and last residue. The order of the fields is J gene, D gene, clone size, CDR3 length, V gene, CDR3 DNA, CDR3 protein. The D gene is left open where the match is weak. Clone size is stated in some rows and not others, as once, few, many or a class when expanded.

j_call: TRBJ2-7; d_call: TRBD2; clone_size: .; cdr3_length: 14; v_call: TRBV5-5; cdr3_nt: TGTGCCAGCAGCCTAGCGGGGGGGCTGTACGAGCAGTACTTC; cdr3_aa: CASSLAGGLYEQYF
j_call: TRBJ1-3; d_call: .; clone_size: .; cdr3_length: 15; v_call: TRBV7-6; cdr3_nt: TGTGCCAGCAGCTTAGATTCAGGCTTCGGAAACACCATATATTTT; cdr3_aa: CASSLDSGFGNTIYF
j_call: TRBJ2-7; d_call: TRBD2; clone_size: once; cdr3_length: 11; v_call: TRBV2; cdr3_nt: TGTGCCAGCAGTCTAGCGGGCGAGCAGTACTTC; cdr3_aa: CASSLAGEQYF
j_call: TRBJ2-5; d_call: TRBD2; clone_size: .; cdr3_length: 18; v_call: TRBV7-2; cdr3_nt: TGTGCCAGCAGCTTAGAGTCGGGGGGGTATTCTCGAAAAGAGACCCAGTACTTC; cdr3_aa: CASSLESGGYSRKETQYF
j_call: TRBJ1-6; d_call: .; clone_size: .; cdr3_length: 15; v_call: TRBV7-2; cdr3_nt: TGTGCCAGCAGCTTTGGGGGCCCGAGGAATTCACCCCTCCACTTT; cdr3_aa: CASSFGGPRNSPLHF
j_call: TRBJ2-1; d_call: TRBD2; clone_size: .; cdr3_length: 15; v_call: TRBV20-1; cdr3_nt: TGCAGTGCTAGTCGAGGACTAGGTTTCTACAATGAGCAGTTCTTC; cdr3_aa: CSASRGLGFYNEQFF
j_call: TRBJ2-2; d_call: .; clone_size: medium-sized; cdr3_length: 15; v_call: TRBV4-3; cdr3_nt: TGCGCCAGCAGCCAAGATAGGGGCCCCACCGGGGAGCTGTTTTTT; cdr3_aa: CASSQDRGPTGELFF
j_call: TRBJ2-2; d_call: .; clone_size: .; cdr3_length: 12; v_call: TRBV3-1/TRBV3-2; cdr3_nt: TGTGCCAGCAGCCAAAGGACTGGGGAGCTGTTTTTT; cdr3_aa: CASSQRTGELFF
j_call: TRBJ2-1; d_call: TRBD2; clone_size: once; cdr3_length: 17; v_call: TRBV19; cdr3_nt: TGTGCCAGTAGTCCGCACCCCGGGACTAGCGGGGGGGATGATGAGTTCTTC; cdr3_aa: CASSPHPGTSGGDDEFF
j_call: TRBJ1-5; d_call: TRBD1; clone_size: .; cdr3_length: 15; v_call: TRBV2; cdr3_nt: TGTGCCAGCATAAGGGACAGGGGGCGAGGACAGCCCCAGCATTTT; cdr3_aa: CASIRDRGRGQPQHF
j_call: TRBJ1-4; d_call: .; clone_size: .; cdr3_length: 13; v_call: TRBV7-9; cdr3_nt: TGTGCCAGCAGCTTAGTCTTGAGGGAAAAACTGTTTTTT; cdr3_aa: CASSLVLREKLFF
j_call: TRBJ2-7; d_call: .; clone_size: .; cdr3_length: 13; v_call: TRBV5-5; cdr3_nt: TGTGCCAGCAGCTTACCCGGGTATTACGAGCAGTACTTC; cdr3_aa: CASSLPGYYEQYF
j_call: TRBJ1-5; d_call: .; clone_size: .; cdr3_length: 16; v_call: TRBV12-5; cdr3_nt: TGTGCTAGTGGTTTGATTTCCCGGCGGATGAGAGAGCCCCAGCATTTT; cdr3_aa: CASGLISRRMREPQHF
j_call: TRBJ1-1; d_call: .; clone_size: .; cdr3_length: 14; v_call: TRBV28; cdr3_nt: TGTGCCAGCAGTTTATCCTACGACAGCGCCGAAGCTTTCTTT; cdr3_aa: CASSLSYDSAEAFF
j_call: TRBJ2-7; d_call: .; clone_size: .; cdr3_length: 18; v_call: TRBV7-9; cdr3_nt: TGTGCCAGCAGCTTTCCCCCCCGGCGTGGTCGGGGGAATTACGAGCAGTACTTC; cdr3_aa: CASSFPPRRGRGNYEQYF